A single sample gave rise to the 10 T cell receptor beta chains below, sequenced in a study of blood T cell repertoires in COVID-19. The protocol was immunoSEQ multiplex PCR, while the TCRdb copy is restricted to in-frame clones and leaves out a portion. In the table there are about 230,000 clones, about nine tenths of which are singletons. Sequencing used peripheral blood. These receptors originate from a man aged 45-65 years with COVID-19, enrolled during active disease.

V is TRBV7-3 and J is TRBJ2-5, with 9 bases aligning to TRBD2. Unmatched junction bases numbered 20, after V lost 5 bases and J lost 1 base. This CDR3 has 20 amino acids. CDR1 and CDR2 (germline): SGHTA, FQGTGA. The CDR3, as DNA: TGTGCCAGCAGCCCCATGGGTAGCGGGGGCCCCTCCTGGGTCCAAGAGACCCAGTACTTC. Amino acid sequence: CASSPMGSGGPSWVQETQYF.

The chain joins TRBV9 to TRBJ1-5; TRBD1 aligns across 7 bases. CDR1 is SGDLS and CDR2 is YYNGEE in the germline V gene. With 1 base clipped from V and 4 bases from J, the junction kept 5 bases outside the gene matches. The CDR3 runs 15 residues. Here the CDR3 DNA reads TGTGCCAGCAGCGTAAGCACAGGGGAAAATCAGCCCCAGCATTTT. Encoded protein: CASSVSTGENQPQHF.

The chain links TRBV6-2 or TRBV6-3 to TRBJ2-5, with 9 bases matching TRBD1. Losses at the gene ends were 2 bases for V and 3 bases for J; bases not matched to a gene: 7. From germline, CDR1 is MNHEY and CDR2 SVGEGT. CDR3 size: 16 residues. In DNA form, the CDR3 reads TGTGCCAGCAGTTACATCTGGGACAGGGTTAAAGAGACCCAGTACTTC. Protein: CASSYIWDRVKETQYF.

This clone was seen once. This chain uses TRBV18 with TRBJ1-1, with 10 positions matching TRBD1. The germline gives CDR1 KGHSH, CDR2 LQKENI. With 3 bases clipped from V and 2 bases from J, the junction kept 12 bases outside the gene matches. The CDR3 has 18 amino acids. CDR3 nucleotide sequence: TGTGCCAGCTCACCCCTTTCGCTTGGGACAGGGGCCAACACTGAAGCTTTCTTT. Its protein product is CASSPLSLGTGANTEAFF.

The chain joins TRBV6-7 to TRBJ1-3; no clear D gene. TRBV6-7 has ORF status, its function being uncertain. V was cut by 8 bases and J by 3 bases, with 26 bases left in between. This CDR3 is built from 18 residues. The CDR3 is CASPDIGVGGIFGNTIYF. The DNA for the CDR3 is TGTGCCAGCCCTGATATCGGGGTGGGAGGGATATTTGGAAACACCATATATTTT.

A word on this clone: The junction does not match germline at one end; this may be a read error. V gene TRBV7-9 combines with J gene TRBJ2-7; 9 bases fit TRBD1. CDR1 and CDR2 from the germline V gene are SEHNR and FQNEAQ (reference sequence). CDR3 length: 14 residues. Here the CDR3 DNA reads TGTGCCAGCAGCTTAGAGGGACAGGGAAAGAATTCCCACTTC. Translation gives CASSLEGQGKNSHF. The whole variable domain, filled in from reference TRBV7-9 and TRBJ2-7, reads DTGVSQNPRHKITKRGQNVTFRCDPISEHNRLYWYRQTLGQGPEFLTYFQNEAQLEKSRLLSDRFSAERPKGSFSTLEIQRTEQGDSAMYLCASSLEGQGKNSHFGPGTRLTVT.

This chain links TRBV28 with TRBJ1-5; D call uncertain. CDR3 length: 13 residues. Trimming shortened V by 6 bases and J by 3 bases, and 9 bases separated the two germline ends. Germline V gene sequence: CDR1 MDHEN, CDR2 SYDVKM. The CDR3 bases are TGTGCCAGCAGGTCCGGAGCCAATCAGCCCCAGCATTTT. Amino acid sequence: CASRSGANQPQHF.

This clone was seen a few times. V gene TRBV29-1 combines with J gene TRBJ1-2; tentatively, D is TRBD1 (5 bases). Trimming took off 6 bases at V and 6 bases at J, with 11 bases between the two ends. Germline CDR1 and CDR2: SQVTM and ANQGSEA. The CDR3 has 11 amino acids. CDR3 in amino acids: CSVGQENGYTF. The CDR3 nucleotides read TGCAGCGTCGGACAAGAAAATGGCTACACCTTC.

V is TRBV19 and J is TRBJ2-5; maybe TRBD2 (5 bases). Between the trimmed V and J ends, which lost 6 bases and 4 bases, there was a span of 9 bases. CDR1 is LNHDA, CDR2 SQIVND, per germline (reference sequence). The CDR3 loop spans 12 amino acids. The CDR3 sequence is CASSSRGETQYF. Here the CDR3 DNA reads TGTGCCAGTAGCAGCCGGGGAGAGACCCAGTACTTC.

The genes are TRBV27 and TRBJ2-2, with 10 bases aligning to TRBD1. With V trimmed by 3 bases and J by 4 bases, 11 bases remained unmatched. Germline CDR1 is MNHEY and CDR2 is SMNVEV (reference sequence). CDR3 length equals 18 residues. For the CDR3, the DNA is TGTGCCAGCAGTTTTTGGTTCCCGGGACAGGGGTTCACCGGGGAGCTGTTTTTT. Protein sequence: CASSFWFPGQGFTGELFF.